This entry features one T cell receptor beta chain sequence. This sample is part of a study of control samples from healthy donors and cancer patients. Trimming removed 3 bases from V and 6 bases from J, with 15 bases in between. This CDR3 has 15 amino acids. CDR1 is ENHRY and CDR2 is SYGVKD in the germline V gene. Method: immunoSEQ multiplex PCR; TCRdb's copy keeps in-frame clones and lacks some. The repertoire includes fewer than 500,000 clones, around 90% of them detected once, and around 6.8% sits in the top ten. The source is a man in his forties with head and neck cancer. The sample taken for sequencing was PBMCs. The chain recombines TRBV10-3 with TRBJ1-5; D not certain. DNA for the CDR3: TGTGCCATCAGTGAAAATTCCCCAGCGGGTCAGCCCCAGCATTTT. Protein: CAISENSPAGQPQHF.